These 5 T cell receptor beta chains originate from one sample sequenced in a study of blood T cell repertoires in COVID-19. Assay used: immunoSEQ multiplex PCR; TCRdb lists only in-frame clones, some missing. The profile shows about 180,000 clones, about 89% of them singletons. Sequencing was done on a sample of peripheral blood. The receptor source for this set is a man younger than 35 who had recovered from COVID-19.

The chain carries TRBV3-1 (or the pseudogene TRBV3-2) and TRBJ2-7; D gene unclear. Germline loops: CDR1 LGHDT, CDR2 YNNKEL (reference sequence). The CDR3 spans 14 residues. The ends were cut back, 1 base at V and 6 bases at J, with 13 bases in the middle. CDR3 sequence: CASSQARMRSEQYF. The DNA of the CDR3 is TGTGCCAGCAGCCAAGCACGCATGAGGAGCGAGCAGTACTTC.

This rearrangement joins TRBV5-1 to TRBJ2-3, with D uncertain. V lost 0 bases, J lost 1 base, and 12 bases lay in between. The length of the CDR3 is 16 residues. Germline CDR1 reads SGHRS; CDR2 reads YFSETQ. The CDR3, as DNA: TGCGCCAGCAGCTTGGAGACGGGTTCCCGCACAGATACGCAGTATTTT. Its protein product is CASSLETGSRTDTQYF.

This sequence joins TRBV5-4 and TRBJ2-2; D might be TRBD1 (6 bases). Germline V gene lookup returns CDR1 SGHNT and CDR2 YYREEE (reference sequence). CDR3 length: 17 amino acids. V lost 1 base to trimming and J lost 6 bases, with 19 bases between them. CDR3 region: CASSLKTGGLRAGELFF. As DNA, the CDR3 is TGTGCCAGCAGCTTGAAGACAGGAGGCCTGAGGGCCGGGGAGCTGTTTTTT.

This chain joins TRBV19 and TRBJ2-1; 8 nucleotides line up with TRBD2. Germline values: CDR1 LNHDA, CDR2 SQIVND (reference sequence). Unmatched junction bases numbered 7, after V lost 7 bases and J lost 2 bases. The CDR3 totals 15 residues. As DNA, the CDR3 is TGTGCCAGTAAAGTGGGCGGGAGGACCTACAATGAGCAGTTCTTC. This gives the protein CASKVGGRTYNEQFF.

This chain joins TRBV28 and TRBJ2-7; tentatively, D is TRBD1 (5 bases). V was shortened by 2 bases and J by 7 bases, with 12 bases between the two germline ends. Germline CDR1 is MDHEN and CDR2 is SYDVKM. The CDR3 consists of 13 residues. The CDR3 loop reads CASSLARVGEQYF. CDR3 nucleotide sequence: TGTGCCAGCAGTTTAGCCAGGGTTGGAGAGCAGTACTTC.